The text below deals with one T cell receptor (beta chain). The antigen is unknown. The PCR used 60 Vbeta and 13 Jbeta primers. Clones were read by immunoSEQ multiplex PCR, and TCRdb kept only the in-frame ones, dropping some. The sample yields about 190,000 clones, approximately 79% seen once. This sample was taken from a study of cytomegalovirus exposure and HLA in healthy donors. Trimming pared 5 bases from V and 2 bases from J, leaving 12 bases between. Looked up from germline, CDR1 is SGHTA and CDR2 is FQGNSA. This CDR3 is 14 amino acids long. Broader study findings: With later analysis, a missense DCLRE1C variant became linked to TCR beta V- and J-gene trimming. The majority of CMV-associated TCR beta chains were reported as apparently HLA-restricted in a later analysis.

Sequenced input: PBMCs. V gene TRBV7-2 combines with J gene TRBJ2-5; D is possibly TRBD2 (5 bases). The clonotype originates from a man aged 40-50 years in good health and CMV-seropositive. This CDR3 is CASSPRRYQETQYF. The CDR3 DNA sequence: TGTGCCAGCAGCCCAAGGAGGTATCAAGAGACCCAGTACTTC.